This T cell receptor beta chain was sequenced during a study of cytomegalovirus exposure and HLA in healthy donors. Looking at the study overall: From about 179 million T cells, an earlier analysis saw some 120 million unique TCR beta sequences. Study results and limitations: Being productive about 90% or about 30% of the time was typical of most TCR beta V segments in an earlier analysis. TCR beta V- and J-gene trimming, according to a later analysis, was linked to a missense DCLRE1C variant. Prediction of most subjects' HLA-A and HLA-B alleles by TCR beta sequences was reportedly accurate.

Notes on this clone: Its specificity is not known.

This CDR3 comprises 14 residues. Per the germline V gene, CDR1 is SGDLS and CDR2 is YYNGEE. V gave up 4 bases and J gave up 9 bases, with 17 bases separating them. 60 Vbeta and 13 Jbeta primers were used in PCR. The assay was immunoSEQ multiplex PCR, and TCRdb's table has in-frame clones only and misses some. The sample holds 100,000 to 120,000 clones; around 84% are singletons and the top ten take roughly 1.2%. The rearrangement uses TRBV9 and TRBJ1-5; perhaps TRBD1 as D (5 bases). This sequence originates from a woman younger than 45 in good health and CMV-seronegative. The source material was PBMCs. CDR3 nucleotides: TGTGCCAGCAGCCCCGGGTGGGGCGATCGGCCCCAGCATTTT. Translated, it gives CASSPGWGDRPQHF.